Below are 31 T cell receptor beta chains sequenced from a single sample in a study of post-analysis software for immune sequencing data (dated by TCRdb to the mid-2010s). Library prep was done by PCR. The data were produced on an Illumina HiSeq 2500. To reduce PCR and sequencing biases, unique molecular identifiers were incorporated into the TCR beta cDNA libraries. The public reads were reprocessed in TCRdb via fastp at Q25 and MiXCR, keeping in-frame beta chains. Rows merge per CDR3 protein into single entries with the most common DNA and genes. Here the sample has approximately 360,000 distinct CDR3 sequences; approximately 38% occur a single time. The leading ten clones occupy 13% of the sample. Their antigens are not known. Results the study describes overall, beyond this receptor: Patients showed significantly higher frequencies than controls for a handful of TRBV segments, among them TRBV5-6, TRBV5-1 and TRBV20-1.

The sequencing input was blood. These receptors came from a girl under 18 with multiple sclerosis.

The CDR3 nucleotides are TGTGCCAGCAGTTACTCTCCCGGGGGCACGGATGAGCAGTTCTTC. Translation gives CASSYSPGGTDEQFF. V gene TRBV6-6 combines with J gene TRBJ2-1; D might be TRBD1 or TRBD2, each matching 6 bases. This CDR3 comprises 15 residues. Trimming removed 0 bases at V and 8 bases at J, with 14 bases between. In germline, CDR1 is MNHNY, CDR2 SVGAGI (reference sequence).

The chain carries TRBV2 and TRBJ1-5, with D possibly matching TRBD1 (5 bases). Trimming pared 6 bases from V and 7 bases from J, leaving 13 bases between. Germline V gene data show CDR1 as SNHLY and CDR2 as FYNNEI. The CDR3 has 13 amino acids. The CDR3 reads CASSRDGPQPQHF. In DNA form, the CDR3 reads TGTGCCAGCAGCCGGGACGGACCCCAGCCCCAGCATTTT.

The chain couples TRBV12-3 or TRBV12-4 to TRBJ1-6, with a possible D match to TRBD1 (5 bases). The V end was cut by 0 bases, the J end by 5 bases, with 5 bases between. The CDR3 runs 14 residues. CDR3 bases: TGTGCCAGCAGTTTAGCGGGGGATAATTCACCCCTCCACTTT. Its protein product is CASSLAGDNSPLHF.

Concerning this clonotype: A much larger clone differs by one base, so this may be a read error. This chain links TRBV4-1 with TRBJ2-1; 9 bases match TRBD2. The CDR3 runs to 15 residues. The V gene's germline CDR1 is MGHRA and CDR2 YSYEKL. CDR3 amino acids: CASSPSGGSYDEQFF. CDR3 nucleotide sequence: TGCGCCAGCAGCCCAAGCGGGGGGTCCTACGATGAGCAGTTCTTC.

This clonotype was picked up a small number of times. CDR3 DNA sequence: TGTGCCAGCAGCTTAATTGGCGTATGGGTTGGCTACACCTTC. As protein: CASSLIGVWVGYTF. This chain joins TRBV7-3 and TRBJ1-2, with D hard to call. Germline V CDR1 and CDR2: SGHTA, FQGTGA. Trimming shortened V by 1 base and J by 7 bases, and 13 bases separated the two germline ends. The CDR3 is made up of 14 amino acids.

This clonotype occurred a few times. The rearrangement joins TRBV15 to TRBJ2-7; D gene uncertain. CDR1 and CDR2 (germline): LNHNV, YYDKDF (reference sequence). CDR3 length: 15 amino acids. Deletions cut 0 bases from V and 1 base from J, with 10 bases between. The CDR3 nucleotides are TGTGCCACCAGCAGAGATAGTGACGGTTCCTACGAGCAGTACTTC. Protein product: CATSRDSDGSYEQYF.

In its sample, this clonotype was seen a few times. This CDR3 reads CSARPPGGVYNEQFF. As DNA, the CDR3 is TGCAGTGCTAGACCCCCGGGGGGGGTCTACAATGAGCAGTTCTTC. The chain couples TRBV20-1 to TRBJ2-1; 8 bases are shared with TRBD2. V lost 2 bases, J lost 3 bases, and 6 bases stayed unmatched. This CDR3 contains 15 residues. The germline V gene has CDR1 DFQATT and CDR2 SNEGSKA (reference sequence).

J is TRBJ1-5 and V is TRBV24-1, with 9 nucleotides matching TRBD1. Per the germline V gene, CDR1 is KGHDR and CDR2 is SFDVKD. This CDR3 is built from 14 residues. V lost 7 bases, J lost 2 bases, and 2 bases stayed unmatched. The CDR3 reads CATRGQGGNQPQHF. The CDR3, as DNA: TGTGCCACCAGGGGACAGGGTGGCAATCAGCCCCAGCATTTT.

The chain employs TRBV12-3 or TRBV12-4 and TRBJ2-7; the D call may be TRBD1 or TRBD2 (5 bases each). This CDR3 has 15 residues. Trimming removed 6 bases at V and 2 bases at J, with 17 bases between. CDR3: CASRRGTEFPYEQYF. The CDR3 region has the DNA TGTGCCAGCAGACGTGGGACGGAATTTCCCTACGAGCAGTACTTC.

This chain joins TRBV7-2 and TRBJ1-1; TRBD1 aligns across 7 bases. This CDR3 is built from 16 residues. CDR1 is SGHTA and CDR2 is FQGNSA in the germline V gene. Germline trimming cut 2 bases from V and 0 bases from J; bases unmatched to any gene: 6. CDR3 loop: CASSLLTGIMNTEAFF. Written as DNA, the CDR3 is TGTGCCAGCAGCTTACTGACAGGGATCATGAACACTGAAGCTTTCTTT. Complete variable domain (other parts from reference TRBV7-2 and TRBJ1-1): GAGVSQSPSNKVTEKGKDVELRCDPISGHTALYWYRQSLGQGLEFLIYFQGNSAPDKSGLPSDRFSAERTGGSVSTLTIQRTQQEDSAVYLCASSLLTGIMNTEAFFGQGTRLTVV.

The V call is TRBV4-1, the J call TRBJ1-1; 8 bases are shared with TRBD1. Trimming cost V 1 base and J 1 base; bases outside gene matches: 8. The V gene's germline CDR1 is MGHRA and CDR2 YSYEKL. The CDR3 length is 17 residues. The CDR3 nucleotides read TGCGCCAGCAGCCAAGGCCCCATCAGGGGGCCGAACACTGAAGCTTTCTTT. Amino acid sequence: CASSQGPIRGPNTEAFF.

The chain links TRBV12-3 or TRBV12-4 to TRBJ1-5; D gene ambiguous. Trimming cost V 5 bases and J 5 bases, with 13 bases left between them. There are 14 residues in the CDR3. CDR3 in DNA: TGTGCCAGCAGTCCCCGAATGAGCGATCAGCCCCAGCATTTT. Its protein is CASSPRMSDQPQHF.

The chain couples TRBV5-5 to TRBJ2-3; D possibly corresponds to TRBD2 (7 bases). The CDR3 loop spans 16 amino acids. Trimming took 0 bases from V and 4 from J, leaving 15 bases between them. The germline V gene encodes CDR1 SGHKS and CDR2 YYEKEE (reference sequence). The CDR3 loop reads CASSLGTRGRADTQYF. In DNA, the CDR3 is TGTGCCAGCAGCTTGGGCACGCGGGGGCGGGCAGATACGCAGTATTTT. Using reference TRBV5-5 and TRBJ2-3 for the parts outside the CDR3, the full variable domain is DAGVTQSPTHLIKTRGQQVTLRCSPISGHKSVSWYQQVLGQGPQFIFQYYEKEERGRGNFPDRFSARQFPNYSSELNVNALLLGDSALYLCASSLGTRGRADTQYFGPGTRLTVL.

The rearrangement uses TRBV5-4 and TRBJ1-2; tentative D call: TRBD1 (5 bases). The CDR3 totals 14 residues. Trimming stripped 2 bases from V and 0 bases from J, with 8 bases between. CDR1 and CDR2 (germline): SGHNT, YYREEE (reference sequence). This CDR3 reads CASSFKTANYGYTF. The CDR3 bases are TGTGCCAGCAGCTTTAAGACAGCTAACTATGGCTACACCTTC. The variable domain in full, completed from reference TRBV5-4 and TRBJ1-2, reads ETGVTQSPTHLIKTRGQQVTLRCSSQSGHNTVSWYQQALGQGPQFIFQYYREEENGRGNFPPRFSGLQFPNYSSELNVNALELDDSALYLCASSFKTANYGYTFGSGTRLTVV.

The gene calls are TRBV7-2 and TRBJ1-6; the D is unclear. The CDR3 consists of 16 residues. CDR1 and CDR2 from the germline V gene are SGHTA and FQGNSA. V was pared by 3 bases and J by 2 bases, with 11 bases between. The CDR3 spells CASSFSGKTYNSPLHF. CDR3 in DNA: TGTGCCAGCAGCTTCTCCGGGAAGACCTATAATTCACCCCTCCACTTT.

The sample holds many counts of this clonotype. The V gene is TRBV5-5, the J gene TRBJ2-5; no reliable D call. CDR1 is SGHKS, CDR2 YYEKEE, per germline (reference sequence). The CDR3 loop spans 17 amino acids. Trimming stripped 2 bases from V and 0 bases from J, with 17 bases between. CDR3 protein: CASSFPSKAKYQETQYF. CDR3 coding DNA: TGTGCCAGCAGCTTTCCTTCGAAGGCAAAGTACCAAGAGACCCAGTACTTC.

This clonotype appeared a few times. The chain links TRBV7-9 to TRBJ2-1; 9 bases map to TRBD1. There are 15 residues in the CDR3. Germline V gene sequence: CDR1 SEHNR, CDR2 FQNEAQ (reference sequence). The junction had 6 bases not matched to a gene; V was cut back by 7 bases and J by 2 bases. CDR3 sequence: CASTNDRGTYNEQFF. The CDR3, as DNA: TGTGCCAGCACCAACGACAGGGGGACCTACAATGAGCAGTTCTTC.

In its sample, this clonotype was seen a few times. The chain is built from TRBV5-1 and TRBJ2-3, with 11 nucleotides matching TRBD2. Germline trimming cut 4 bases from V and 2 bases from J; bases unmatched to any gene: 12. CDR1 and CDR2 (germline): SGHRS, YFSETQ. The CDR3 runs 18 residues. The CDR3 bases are TGCGCCAGCAGCCCCGTATCCCTAGCGGGGGGATACACAGATACGCAGTATTTT. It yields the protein CASSPVSLAGGYTDTQYF.

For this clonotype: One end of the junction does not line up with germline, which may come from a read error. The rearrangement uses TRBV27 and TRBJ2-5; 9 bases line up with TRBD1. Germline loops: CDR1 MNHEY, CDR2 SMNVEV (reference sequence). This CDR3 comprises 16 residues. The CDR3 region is CTSSHRGQGKQETQYF. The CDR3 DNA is TGTACCAGCAGCCATAGGGGACAGGGAAAACAAGAGACCCAGTACTTC.

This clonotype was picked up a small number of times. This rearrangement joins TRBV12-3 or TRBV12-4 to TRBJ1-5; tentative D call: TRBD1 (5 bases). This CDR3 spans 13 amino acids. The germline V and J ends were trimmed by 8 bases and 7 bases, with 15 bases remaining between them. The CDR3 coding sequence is TGTGCCAGCGGGGGGGTCGCGGGGCAGCCCCAGCATTTT. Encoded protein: CASGGVAGQPQHF.

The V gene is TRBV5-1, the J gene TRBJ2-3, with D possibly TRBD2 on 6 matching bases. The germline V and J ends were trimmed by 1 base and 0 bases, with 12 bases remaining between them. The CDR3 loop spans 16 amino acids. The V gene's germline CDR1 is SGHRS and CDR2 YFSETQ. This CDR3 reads CASSLSAGISTDTQYF. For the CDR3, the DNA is TGCGCCAGCAGCTTGTCTGCGGGGATTAGCACAGATACGCAGTATTTT.

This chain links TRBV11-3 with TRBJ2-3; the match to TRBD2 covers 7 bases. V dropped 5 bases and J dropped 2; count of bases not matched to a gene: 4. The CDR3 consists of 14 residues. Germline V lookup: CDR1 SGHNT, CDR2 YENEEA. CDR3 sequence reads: CASSHSGDTDTQYF. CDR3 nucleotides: TGTGCCAGCAGCCACAGCGGGGACACAGATACGCAGTATTTT.

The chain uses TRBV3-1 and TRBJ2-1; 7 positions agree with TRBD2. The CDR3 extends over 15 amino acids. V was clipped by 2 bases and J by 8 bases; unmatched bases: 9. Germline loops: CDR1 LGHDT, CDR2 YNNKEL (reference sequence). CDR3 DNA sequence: TGTGCCAGCAGCCAACCCTCCAGGGCGGGGGATGAGCAGTTCTTC. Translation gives CASSQPSRAGDEQFF.

DNA for the CDR3: TGTGCCAGCAGCGTCCTAGCGGGGACAACAGATACGCAGTATTTT. Amino acid sequence: CASSVLAGTTDTQYF. The J gene is TRBJ2-3, the V gene TRBV9; 9 positions match TRBD2. Germline-derived CDR1 and CDR2 are SGDLS and YYNGEE. The J segment lost 3 bases and the V segment lost 2 bases, leaving 4 bases of the junction unmatched. The CDR3 totals 15 residues.

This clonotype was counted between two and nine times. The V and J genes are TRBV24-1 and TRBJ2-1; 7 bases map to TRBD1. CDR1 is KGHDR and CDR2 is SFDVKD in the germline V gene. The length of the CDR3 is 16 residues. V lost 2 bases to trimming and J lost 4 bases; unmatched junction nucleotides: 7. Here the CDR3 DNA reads TGTGCCACCAGTGATTCGTGGGACAGCGAATACAATGAGCAGTTCTTC. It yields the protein CATSDSWDSEYNEQFF.

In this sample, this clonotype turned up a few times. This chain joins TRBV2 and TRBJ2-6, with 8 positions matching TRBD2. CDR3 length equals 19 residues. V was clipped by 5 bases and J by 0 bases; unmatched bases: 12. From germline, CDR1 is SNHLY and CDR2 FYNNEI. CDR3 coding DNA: TGTGCCAGCAGTCGAGGACTAGCTGGTATGAGCTCTGGGGCCAACGTCCTGACTTTC. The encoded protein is CASSRGLAGMSSGANVLTF.

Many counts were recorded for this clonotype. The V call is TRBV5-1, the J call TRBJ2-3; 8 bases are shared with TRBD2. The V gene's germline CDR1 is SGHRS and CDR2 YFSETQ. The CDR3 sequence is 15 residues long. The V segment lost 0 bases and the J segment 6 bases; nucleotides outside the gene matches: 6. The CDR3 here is CASSLAGGMSDTQYF. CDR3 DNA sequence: TGCGCCAGCAGCTTGGCGGGGGGGATGTCTGATACGCAGTATTTT. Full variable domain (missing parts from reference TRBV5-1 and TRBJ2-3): KAGVTQTPRYLIKTRGQQVTLSCSPISGHRSVSWYQQTPGQGLQFLFEYFSETQRNKGNFPGRFSGRQFSNSRSEMNVSTLELGDSALYLCASSLAGGMSDTQYFGPGTRLTVL.

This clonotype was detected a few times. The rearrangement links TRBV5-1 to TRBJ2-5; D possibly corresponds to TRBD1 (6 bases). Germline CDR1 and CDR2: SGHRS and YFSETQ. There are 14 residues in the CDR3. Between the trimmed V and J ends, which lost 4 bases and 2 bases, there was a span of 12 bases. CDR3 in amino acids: CASSADSTQETQYF. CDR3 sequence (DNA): TGCGCCAGCAGCGCGGACAGCACTCAAGAGACCCAGTACTTC.

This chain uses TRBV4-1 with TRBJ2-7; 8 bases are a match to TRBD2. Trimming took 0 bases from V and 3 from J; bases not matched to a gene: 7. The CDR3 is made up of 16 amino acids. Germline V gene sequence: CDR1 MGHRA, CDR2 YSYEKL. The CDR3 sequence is CASSQDSSGGLYEQYF. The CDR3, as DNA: TGCGCCAGCAGCCAAGATAGCAGCGGGGGCCTCTACGAGCAGTACTTC.

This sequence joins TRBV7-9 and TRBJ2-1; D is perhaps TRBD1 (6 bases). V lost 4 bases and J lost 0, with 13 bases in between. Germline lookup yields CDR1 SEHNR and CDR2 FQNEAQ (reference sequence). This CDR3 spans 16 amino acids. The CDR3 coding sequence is TGTGCCAGCAGCTCAGGGGTCGTAAGCTCCTACAATGAGCAGTTCTTC. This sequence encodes CASSSGVVSSYNEQFF.

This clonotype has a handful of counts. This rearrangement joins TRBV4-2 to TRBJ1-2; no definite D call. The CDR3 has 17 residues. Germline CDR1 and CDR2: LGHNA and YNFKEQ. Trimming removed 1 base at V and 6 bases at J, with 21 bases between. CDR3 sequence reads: CASSQALPGSTADGYTF. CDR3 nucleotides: TGTGCCAGCAGCCAAGCCCTGCCAGGCTCCACCGCGGATGGCTACACCTTC.